This T cell receptor (beta chain) came from a study of cytomegalovirus exposure and HLA in healthy donors. Study conclusions and caveats: Indistinguishable V segments, including TRBV6-2 and TRBV6-3, were excluded.

Healthy individuals who donated bone marrow served as the donors. Trimming shortened V by 5 bases and J by 3 bases, and 20 bases separated the two germline ends. This CDR3 comprises 16 residues. Germline assignment: CDR1 MNHNY and CDR2 SVGAGI (reference sequence). Amplification used 60 Vbeta primers and 13 Jbeta primers. The table came from immunoSEQ multiplex PCR; TCRdb's copy has only in-frame clones and leaves some out. The data hold about 180,000 clones, with roughly 75% observed a single time. This clone was seen just once. The antigen remains unidentified. This sequence joins TRBV6-6 and TRBJ2-7, with a tentative D call TRBD1 (6 bases). The TCR was taken from a man in his forties in good health and CMV-seronegative. The specimen was PBMCs. CDR3 DNA: TGTGCCAGCAGTCCTTGGGCAACACAGGGTCGCTACGAGCAGTACTTC. Residues: CASSPWATQGRYEQYF.